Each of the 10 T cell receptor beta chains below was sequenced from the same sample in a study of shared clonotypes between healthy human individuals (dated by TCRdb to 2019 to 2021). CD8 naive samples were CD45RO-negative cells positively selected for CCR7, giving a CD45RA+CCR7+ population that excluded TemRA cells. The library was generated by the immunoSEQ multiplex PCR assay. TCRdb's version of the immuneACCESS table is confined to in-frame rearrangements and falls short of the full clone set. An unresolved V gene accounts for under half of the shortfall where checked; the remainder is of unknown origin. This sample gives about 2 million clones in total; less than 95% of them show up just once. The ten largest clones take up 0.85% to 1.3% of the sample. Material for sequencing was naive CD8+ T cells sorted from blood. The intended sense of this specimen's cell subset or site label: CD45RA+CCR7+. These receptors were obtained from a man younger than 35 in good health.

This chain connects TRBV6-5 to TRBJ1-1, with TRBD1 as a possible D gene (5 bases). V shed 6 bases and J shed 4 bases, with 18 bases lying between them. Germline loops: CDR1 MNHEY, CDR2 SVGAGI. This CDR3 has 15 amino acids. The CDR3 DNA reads TGTGCCAGCAGGGATCCGCGCGGGGGTGTCACTGAAGCTTTCTTT. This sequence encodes CASRDPRGGVTEAFF.

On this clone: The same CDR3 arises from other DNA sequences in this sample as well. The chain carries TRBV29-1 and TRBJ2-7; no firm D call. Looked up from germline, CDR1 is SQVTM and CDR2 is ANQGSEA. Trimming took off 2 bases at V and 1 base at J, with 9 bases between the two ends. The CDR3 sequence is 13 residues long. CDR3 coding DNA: TGCAGCGTTGAACCGGACGGATCCTACGAGCAGTACTTC. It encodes CSVEPDGSYEQYF.

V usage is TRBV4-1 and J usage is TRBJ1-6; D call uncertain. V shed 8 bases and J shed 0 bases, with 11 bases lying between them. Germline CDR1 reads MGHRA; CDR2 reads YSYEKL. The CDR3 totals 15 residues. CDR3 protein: CASGFVSSYNSPLHF. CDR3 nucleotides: TGCGCCAGCGGGTTCGTGAGCTCCTATAATTCACCCCTCCACTTT.

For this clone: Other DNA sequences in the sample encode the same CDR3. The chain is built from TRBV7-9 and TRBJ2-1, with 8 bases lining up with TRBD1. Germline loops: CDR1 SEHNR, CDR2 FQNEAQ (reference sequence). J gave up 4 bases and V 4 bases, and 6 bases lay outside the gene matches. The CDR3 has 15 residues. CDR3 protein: CASSSGQGAYNEQFF. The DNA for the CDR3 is TGTGCCAGCAGCTCCGGACAGGGAGCTTACAATGAGCAGTTCTTC.

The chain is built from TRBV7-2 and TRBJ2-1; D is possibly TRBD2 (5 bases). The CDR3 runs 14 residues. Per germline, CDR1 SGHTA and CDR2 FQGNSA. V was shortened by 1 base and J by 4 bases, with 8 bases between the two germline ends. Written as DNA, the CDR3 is TGTGCCAGCAGCTTAGATCCGGGATACAATGAGCAGTTCTTC. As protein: CASSLDPGYNEQFF.

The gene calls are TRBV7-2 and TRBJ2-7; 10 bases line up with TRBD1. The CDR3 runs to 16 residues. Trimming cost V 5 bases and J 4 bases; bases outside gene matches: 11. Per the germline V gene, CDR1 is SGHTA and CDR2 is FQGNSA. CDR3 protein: CASSPPWDRGGYEQYF. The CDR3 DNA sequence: TGTGCCAGCAGCCCTCCGTGGGACAGGGGTGGATACGAGCAGTACTTC.

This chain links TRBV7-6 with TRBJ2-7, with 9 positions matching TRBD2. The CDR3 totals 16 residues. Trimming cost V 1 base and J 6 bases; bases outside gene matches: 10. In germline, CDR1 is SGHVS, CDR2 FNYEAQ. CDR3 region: CASSLVRSSGISEQYF. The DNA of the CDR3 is TGTGCCAGCAGCTTAGTAAGGTCTAGCGGGATTTCCGAGCAGTACTTC.

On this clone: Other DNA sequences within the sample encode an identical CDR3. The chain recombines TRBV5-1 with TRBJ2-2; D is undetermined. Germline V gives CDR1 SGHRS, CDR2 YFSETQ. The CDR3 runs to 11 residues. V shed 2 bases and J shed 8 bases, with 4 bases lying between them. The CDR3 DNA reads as TGCGCCAGCAGCTTCAGTGGGGAGCTGTTTTTT. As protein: CASSFSGELFF.

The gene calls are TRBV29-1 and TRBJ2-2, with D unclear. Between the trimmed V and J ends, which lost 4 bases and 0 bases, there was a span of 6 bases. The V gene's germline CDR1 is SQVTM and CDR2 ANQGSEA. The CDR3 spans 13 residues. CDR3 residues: CSVGSPNTGELFF. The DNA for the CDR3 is TGCAGCGTTGGCAGCCCGAACACCGGGGAGCTGTTTTTT.

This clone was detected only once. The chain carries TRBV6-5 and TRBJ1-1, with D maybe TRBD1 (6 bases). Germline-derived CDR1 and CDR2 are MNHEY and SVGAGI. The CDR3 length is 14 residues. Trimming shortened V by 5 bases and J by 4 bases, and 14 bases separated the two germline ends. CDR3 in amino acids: CASSAGGEGTEAFF. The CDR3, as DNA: TGTGCCAGCAGTGCTGGGGGCGAGGGCACTGAAGCTTTCTTT.